The TCR beta chain under discussion was sequenced for a study of a mutant IDH1 vaccine in newly diagnosed glioma (dated by TCRdb to about 2021). About the study as a whole: Vaccination began 4-6 weeks after radiotherapy alone, or alongside temozolomide cycles in the chemotherapy-containing groups. Of the approximately 33 treated patients, 62.5% were male and approximately 38% were female, and a mean age of roughly 41 years was recorded. Before enrollment, most patients had been given radiochemotherapy with temozolomide as standard therapy, while the rest had received either radiotherapy alone or temozolomide alone. The week-35 safety follow-up was designated visit V12, and the week-47 end of study was designated visit V13. Peripheral blood was collected at six visits: V03 (baseline), V05, V07, V10, V12 and V13. Longitudinal TCRB deep sequencing was done for some 25 treated patients, wherever samples were available for exploratory analyses. Broader findings and caveats from the paper: Across multiple MHC alleles, vaccine-induced immune responses were seen in 90% to 95% of patients. PBMC samples for TCRB deep sequencing were selected based on availability. The authors noted that analyses of patient blood samples could not be reproduced because of sample limitations. Pseudoprogression seemed to be unrelated to changes in the top peripheral T cell clonotypes found by TCRB sequencing.

CDR1 and CDR2 are read off the germline V gene (reference sequence) as LNHNV and YYDKDF. The trim is 3 bases for V and 1 base for J, with a gap of 12 bases between the germline ends. From cysteine to phenylalanine, the CDR3 is 16 amino acids long. The only DNA kept is the CDR3, 48 bases in frame from the first base. According to the study, the label for this sample's time point signals: week 47, end of study. Each vaccine dose was 300 ug of a 20-mer mutant IDH1 peptide in Montanide, given subcutaneously with topical imiquimod. Patients were given eight vaccinations, in weeks 1, 3, 5, 7, 11, 15, 19 and 23, which matched visits V03 through V10. The donors had newly diagnosed IDH1-mutant astrocytomas of WHO grade 3 or 4 that showed loss of nuclear ATRX. The samples were drawn from NOA16, a multicentre, single-arm, open-label phase I trial in Germany that tested a mutant IDH1 peptide vaccine in humans for the first time. The DNeasy Blood and Tissue Kit was used to extract genomic DNA from EDTA blood for TCRB sequencing.

This clone was observed once. Its binding antigen is unknown. Base qualities were left out, and no much larger clone turns up one base away. Libraries were built with the immunoSEQ multiplex PCR assay. Rearranged TCR beta chain sequences were amplified with the hsTCRB Kit following the manufacturer's protocol. TCRB libraries were sequenced on an Illumina MiSeq. As for the authors' bioinformatics: The proprietary platform of the kit vendor was used for demultiplexing, trimming and gene mapping. TCRdb's version of the immuneACCESS table is confined to in-frame rearrangements and falls short of the full clone set. An unresolved V gene accounts for under half of the shortfall where checked; the remainder is of unknown origin. The V and J calls and clone size are taken from that table; D and trimming were inferred from the DNA. This sample has almost 95,000 clones in its table, and around 92% of those were observed once. Together, the top ten hold around 0.73% of the sample.

The clonotype was recovered from a woman between 45 and 65 years old with glioma. This sample comprised PBMCs, obtained from a glioma patient whose treatment included an IDH1 peptide vaccine. The V and J genes are TRBV15 and TRBJ2-2; confidence is insufficient to name the D gene. The CDR3 reads CATSSRVGLNTGELFF. In nucleotides, the sequence is TGTGCCACCAGCAGTAGGGTGGGCCTGAACACCGGGGAGCTGTTTTTT.